What follows are 7 T cell receptor beta chains derived from one specimen sequenced in a study of HIV-infected patients and healthy controls (dated by TCRdb to 2013 to 2014). The library was obtained by 5' RACE. Sequenced on an Illumina MiSeq. Using SuperScript III with primers targeting the alpha and beta constant regions, approximately 450 ng of RNA was reverse transcribed. Separate libraries for the alpha and beta chains were generated through chain-specific third strand synthesis that incorporated multiplexing indices. Clones were called with MiXCR by TCRdb after fastp trimmed the public reads at Q25, and only in-frame beta chains were retained. Merged by CDR3 protein, the rows form single entries marked with the most common genes and DNA. The sample data list some 9,600 distinct CDR3 sequences, and more than 9% of these were observed just once. About 17% of the sample rests with the top ten. Whole blood was used without cell fractionation, so the repertoire reflected all unsorted peripheral T cells.

The sequenced sample was blood, obtained before antiretroviral therapy. The receptors were gathered from an adult with HIV infection.

This clonotype was recorded at least ten times. This sequence joins TRBV20-1 and TRBJ2-7; 10 nucleotides align to TRBD2. Trimming removed 4 bases from V and 3 bases from J; junction bases left unmatched: 9. The CDR3 extends over 15 amino acids. Per the germline V gene, CDR1 is DFQATT and CDR2 is SNEGSKA (reference sequence). The CDR3 reads CSATDPLAGDYEQYF. CDR3 coding DNA: TGCAGTGCTACTGATCCGCTAGCGGGAGACTACGAGCAGTACTTC.

This clonotype occurred a few times. This rearrangement joins TRBV7-6 to TRBJ2-1, with unresolved D. CDR1 and CDR2 from the germline V gene are SGHVS and FNYEAQ. Trimming shortened V by 3 bases and J by 6 bases, and 15 bases separated the two germline ends. This CDR3 comprises 15 residues. The DNA of the CDR3 is TGTGCCAGCAGCTTTTCCTCCCGACCGCCCAATGAGCAGTTCTTC. Its protein is CASSFSSRPPNEQFF.

This clonotype was recorded many times. The chain employs TRBV29-1 and TRBJ2-5, with 10 nucleotides matching TRBD2. Germline lookup yields CDR1 SQVTM and CDR2 ANQGSEA. The V gene end was trimmed by 8 bases and the J gene end by 5 bases; junction bases not matched to a gene: 11. The CDR3 spans 14 residues. As DNA, the CDR3 is TGCAGCATACGGGGAACTAGCGGGGTTGAGACCCAGTACTTC. Its protein is CSIRGTSGVETQYF.

At least ten counts were recorded for this clonotype. The CDR3 sequence: CSARAHKISATGEAFF. The CDR3 nucleotides read TGCAGTGCTAGAGCACATAAGATATCGGCAACCGGGGAAGCTTTCTTT. V is TRBV20-1 and J is TRBJ1-1; D is unclear. CDR3 length: 16 amino acids. V was shortened by 1 base and J by 8 bases, with 23 bases between the two germline ends. Germline CDR1 and CDR2: DFQATT and SNEGSKA (reference sequence).

The sample holds many counts of this clonotype. The rearrangement links TRBV24-1 to TRBJ1-5, with D unclear. The CDR3 contains 13 residues. CDR1 is KGHDR, CDR2 SFDVKD, per germline. V was trimmed by 9 bases and J by 4 bases, leaving 12 bases between them. The CDR3 spells CATSSYANQPQHF. CDR3 coding DNA: TGTGCCACCTCGAGTTACGCGAATCAGCCCCAGCATTTT.

This clonotype occurred many times. The chain carries TRBV24-1 and TRBJ1-5; 10 bases fit TRBD1. The CDR3 has 14 amino acids. V gave up 3 bases and J gave up 10 bases; unmatched junction bases: 5. Per germline, CDR1 KGHDR and CDR2 SFDVKD. CDR3 residues: CATSDGQGESPQHF. In DNA form, the CDR3 reads TGTGCCACCAGTGATGGACAGGGGGAATCTCCCCAGCATTTT.

This clonotype was counted between two and nine times. The chain has TRBV6-2 or TRBV6-3 and TRBJ2-5; maybe TRBD1 (5 bases). From germline, CDR1 is MNHEY and CDR2 SVGEGT. V dropped 3 bases and J dropped 2 bases, with 16 bases sitting between them. The CDR3 length is 16 residues. The CDR3 sequence: CASSYGAGNIQETQYF. The CDR3 nucleotides read TGTGCCAGCAGTTATGGGGCAGGGAATATTCAAGAGACCCAGTACTTC.